The 15 T cell receptor beta chains reported below all come from one sample, sequenced in a study of cytomegalovirus exposure and HLA in healthy donors. Both 60 Vbeta primers and 13 Jbeta primers went into the PCR. TCRdb's table, derived via immunoSEQ multiplex PCR, lists solely in-frame clones and lacks some. The sample shows some 190,000 clones, roughly 83% of them seen only once. Sequenced material: PBMCs. Receptor source: a woman between 50 and 59 years old in good health and CMV-seronegative.

Only one count was recorded for this clone. V gene TRBV28 combines with J gene TRBJ2-1; 9 bases agree with TRBD2. The CDR3 length is 14 residues. Germline trimming cut 2 bases from V and 6 bases from J; bases unmatched to any gene: 2. Looked up from germline, CDR1 is MDHEN and CDR2 is SYDVKM. CDR3 nucleotide sequence: TGTGCCAGCAGTTTAGTACTAGCGGGCAATGAGCAGTTCTTC. Encoded protein: CASSLVLAGNEQFF. Filled out from reference TRBV28 and TRBJ2-1, the complete variable domain reads DVKVTQSSRYLVKRTGEKVFLECVQDMDHENMFWYRQDPGLGLRLIYFSYDVKMKEKGDIPEGYSVSREKKERFSLILESASTNQTSMYLCASSLVLAGNEQFFGPGTRLTVL.

The chain recombines TRBV6-6 with TRBJ2-7; TRBD1 agrees at 7 bases. From germline, CDR1 is MNHNY and CDR2 SVGAGI (reference sequence). The CDR3 is made up of 16 amino acids. Trimming took 4 bases from V and 2 from J; bases not matched to a gene: 11. The CDR3 region has the DNA TGTGCCAGCAGTTCCACCCGACAGGGCGGAACCTACGAGCAGTACTTC. Translation: CASSSTRQGGTYEQYF.

This clone has a single count. The chain joins TRBV6-1 to TRBJ1-1; D is unclear. Trimming took off 4 bases at V and 1 base at J, with 13 bases between the two ends. Germline V gene lookup returns CDR1 MNHNS and CDR2 SASEGT. The CDR3 is made up of 15 amino acids. The CDR3 sequence: CASSALHSSNTEAFF. The CDR3 nucleotides read TGTGCCAGCAGTGCCTTGCACTCCTCGAACACTGAAGCTTTCTTT.

Worth noting for this clone: At one of its ends the junction is not consistent with the germline gene, which may arise from a read error. V usage is TRBV7-7 and J usage is TRBJ2-3, with D uncertain. Germline loops: CDR1 SSHAT, CDR2 FNYEAQ (reference sequence). This CDR3 has 13 amino acids. For the CDR3, the DNA is TGTGCTAGCAGCTTAGAACGCGGAGATACGCAGTATTTT. Its protein is CASSLERGDTQYF.

V gene TRBV7-9 combines with J gene TRBJ2-6, with TRBD2 identical over 7 bases. From germline, CDR1 is SEHNR and CDR2 FQNEAQ (reference sequence). V shed 5 bases, J shed 2 bases, and the junction held 15 bases outside the gene matches. The CDR3 totals 19 residues. CDR3 protein: CASSLGLGGRATGANVLTF. The CDR3 DNA follows: TGTGCCAGCAGCCTGGGGCTTGGGGGGAGGGCCACTGGGGCCAACGTCCTGACTTTC.

This clone was picked up one time. J is TRBJ1-5 and V is TRBV6-5, with 8 bases identical to TRBD1. Germline V gene data show CDR1 as MNHEY and CDR2 as SVGAGI. V dropped 4 bases and J dropped 0; count of bases not matched to a gene: 2. The CDR3 spans 15 residues. The CDR3 loop reads CASSWTGLSNQPQHF. The CDR3 DNA reads as TGTGCCAGCAGTTGGACAGGGCTTAGCAATCAGCCCCAGCATTTT.

The chain joins TRBV5-6 to TRBJ2-3; 7 positions match TRBD2. The CDR3 spans 16 residues. Germline V gene data show CDR1 as SGHDT and CDR2 as YYEEEE. Unmatched junction bases numbered 13, after V lost 4 bases and J lost 5 bases. The CDR3 loop reads CASSNHPAGVGDTQYF. The CDR3 bases are TGTGCCAGCAGCAATCACCCGGCGGGGGTTGGAGATACGCAGTATTTT.

The table lists this clone with a count of one. This chain links TRBV27 with TRBJ1-1, with TRBD1 as a possible D gene (5 bases). Germline V gene data show CDR1 as MNHEY and CDR2 as SMNVEV (reference sequence). Trimming shortened V by 5 bases and J by 7 bases, and 20 bases separated the two germline ends. The CDR3 has 15 amino acids. CDR3 sequence reads: CASSPLRQQYIEAFF. CDR3 nucleotides: TGTGCCAGCAGTCCCCTCAGACAGCAGTATATTGAAGCTTTCTTT.

The V call is TRBV5-1, the J call TRBJ2-2; perhaps TRBD2 as D (6 bases). V lost 4 bases to trimming and J lost 1 base, with 8 bases between them. Germline V gene sequence: CDR1 SGHRS, CDR2 YFSETQ. This CDR3 is 14 amino acids long. The CDR3 DNA sequence: TGCGCCAGCAGCGGGACTCAGAACACCGGGGAGCTGTTTTTT. Its translation is CASSGTQNTGELFF.

This clone was seen a handful of times. The V call is TRBV28, the J call TRBJ2-2; 8 bases align to TRBD1. Trimming cost V 6 bases and J 5 bases; bases outside gene matches: 8. Germline V gives CDR1 MDHEN, CDR2 SYDVKM. The CDR3 runs 15 residues. CDR3 DNA: TGTGCCAGCAGCCCTGGACAGGGTAGAACCGGGGAGCTGTTTTTT. Encoded protein: CASSPGQGRTGELFF.

The rearrangement uses TRBV5-4 and TRBJ2-3; D is possibly TRBD2 (7 bases). The CDR3 extends over 15 amino acids. Trimming removed 4 bases from V and 4 bases from J, with 16 bases in between. The germline CDR1 and CDR2 sequences are SGHNT and YYREEE (reference sequence). The CDR3 loop reads CASSLGGGRPDTQYF. The CDR3 nucleotides read TGTGCCAGCAGCCTTGGGGGGGGGCGACCAGATACGCAGTATTTT.

This clone came up a few times. The genes are TRBV6-6 and TRBJ1-3; D call uncertain. Germline V gene lookup returns CDR1 MNHNY and CDR2 SVGAGI (reference sequence). V was trimmed by 6 bases and J by 0 bases, leaving 9 bases between them. CDR3 length equals 14 residues. The CDR3 spells CASSFDISGNTIYF. CDR3 DNA: TGTGCCAGCAGCTTTGACATCTCTGGAAACACCATATATTTT.

The chain recombines TRBV5-1 with TRBJ1-6; 8 bases line up with TRBD1. Germline V gives CDR1 SGHRS, CDR2 YFSETQ. The J segment lost 6 bases and the V segment lost 0 bases, leaving 2 bases of the junction unmatched. The CDR3 contains 15 residues. CDR3 nucleotides: TGCGCCAGCAGCTTGGTTGGACAGGGTAATTCACCCCTCCACTTT. Translated, it gives CASSLVGQGNSPLHF.

This chain connects TRBV2 to TRBJ1-5; D may be TRBD1 (6 bases). With 2 bases removed from V and 4 bases from J, the gap between germline ends came to 15 bases. The CDR3 has 16 amino acids. Looked up from germline, CDR1 is SNHLY and CDR2 is FYNNEI. The CDR3 nucleotides are TGTGCCAGCAGTGAAACAGAACCAACAGGGAATCAGCCCCAGCATTTT. It specifies CASSETEPTGNQPQHF. Based on the CDR3 plus reference TRBV2 and TRBJ1-5, the full variable domain is EPEVTQTPSHQVTQMGQEVILRCVPISNHLYFYWYRQILGQKVEFLVSFYNNEISEKSEIFDDQFSVERPDGSNFTLKIRSTKLEDSAMYFCASSETEPTGNQPQHFGDGTRLSIL.

The chain combines TRBV7-8 with TRBJ1-5; 10 positions match TRBD1. J lost 3 bases, V lost 5 bases, and 7 bases had no gene match. CDR3 length equals 16 residues. Germline V gene data show CDR1 as SGHVS and CDR2 as FQNEAQ. As DNA, the CDR3 is TGTGCCAGCAGCCAACGACAGGGGGCACTCAATCAGCCCCAGCATTTT. Its protein is CASSQRQGALNQPQHF.